This T cell receptor beta chain is drawn from a study of blood T cell repertoires in COVID-19. Study-level information: Samples came from the United States, Italy and Spain, spanning acute and convalescent COVID-19. PBMCs, B-cell-depleted T cells, or T cells provided the cDNA or gDNA that made up the material.

Profiling relied on immunoSEQ multiplex PCR, and the TCRdb table lists in-frame clones only, not all of them. Of roughly 40,000 clones listed, around 80% were seen once; the top ten hold over 15%. V was pared by 4 bases and J by 2 bases, with 6 bases of the junction left unmatched. In germline, CDR1 is SGHAT, CDR2 FQNNGV. The CDR3 is 15 amino acids. What was sequenced was peripheral blood. The clonotype comes from a man between 65 and 85 years old with acute or convalescent COVID-19. The chain has TRBV11-2 and TRBJ2-3; 7 bases align to TRBD1. The CDR3 reads CASSYVTGFTDTQYF. The CDR3 bases are TGTGCCAGCAGCTACGTGACAGGGTTCACAGATACGCAGTATTTT.